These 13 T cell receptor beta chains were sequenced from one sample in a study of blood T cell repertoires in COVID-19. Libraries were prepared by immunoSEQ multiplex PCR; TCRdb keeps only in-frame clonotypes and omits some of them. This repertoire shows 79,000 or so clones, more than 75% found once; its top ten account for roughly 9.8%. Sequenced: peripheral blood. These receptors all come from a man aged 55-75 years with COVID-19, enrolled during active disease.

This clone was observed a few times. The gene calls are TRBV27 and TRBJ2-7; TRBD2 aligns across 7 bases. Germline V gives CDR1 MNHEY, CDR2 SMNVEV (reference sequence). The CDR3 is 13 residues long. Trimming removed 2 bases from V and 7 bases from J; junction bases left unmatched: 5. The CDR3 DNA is TGTGCCAGCAGTTTAACCGGGGGGAGGGAGCAGTACTTC. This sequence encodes CASSLTGGREQYF.

CDR3 residues: CASSTQGVTGNTIYF. In nucleotides, the CDR3 is TGCGCCAGCAGTACTCAGGGCGTAACTGGAAACACCATATATTTT. The V gene is TRBV5-1, the J gene TRBJ1-3; D is possibly TRBD1 (5 bases). The germline gives CDR1 SGHRS, CDR2 YFSETQ. Trimming left V 5 bases short and J 2 bases short, with 14 bases between. The CDR3 sequence is 15 residues long.

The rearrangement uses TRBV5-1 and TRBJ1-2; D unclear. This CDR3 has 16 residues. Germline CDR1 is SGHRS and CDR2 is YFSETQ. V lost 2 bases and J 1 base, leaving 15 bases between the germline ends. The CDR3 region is CASSFRTAQSNYGYTF. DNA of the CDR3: TGCGCCAGCAGCTTCCGAACGGCACAGAGTAACTATGGCTACACCTTC.

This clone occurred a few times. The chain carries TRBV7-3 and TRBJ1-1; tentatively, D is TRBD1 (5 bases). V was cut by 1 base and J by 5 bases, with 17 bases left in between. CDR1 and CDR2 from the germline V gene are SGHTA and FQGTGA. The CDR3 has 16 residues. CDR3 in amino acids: CASSLMGGGVRTEAFF. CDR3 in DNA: TGTGCCAGCAGCTTAATGGGGGGAGGTGTACGGACTGAAGCTTTCTTT.

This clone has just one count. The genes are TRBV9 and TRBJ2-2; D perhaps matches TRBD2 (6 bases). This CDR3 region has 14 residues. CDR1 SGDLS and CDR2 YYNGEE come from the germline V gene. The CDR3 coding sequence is TGTGCAAGTAACCGTGGGGCTAGCGTCGGGGAGCTGTTTTTT. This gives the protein CASNRGASVGELFF.

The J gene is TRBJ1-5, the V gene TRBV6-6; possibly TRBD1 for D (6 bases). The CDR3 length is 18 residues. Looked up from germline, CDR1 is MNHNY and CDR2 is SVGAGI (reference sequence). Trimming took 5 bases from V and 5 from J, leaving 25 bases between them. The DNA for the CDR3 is TGTGCCAGCAGTCCCTCTTTTGACAGGATCCTTCGGCATCAGCCCCAGCATTTT. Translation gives CASSPSFDRILRHQPQHF.

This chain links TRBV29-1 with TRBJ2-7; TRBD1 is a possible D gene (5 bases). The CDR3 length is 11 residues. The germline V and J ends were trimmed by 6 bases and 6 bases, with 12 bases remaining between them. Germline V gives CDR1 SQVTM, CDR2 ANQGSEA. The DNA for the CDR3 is TGCAGCGTGGACAAAATGTCCGAGCAGTACTTC. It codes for CSVDKMSEQYF.

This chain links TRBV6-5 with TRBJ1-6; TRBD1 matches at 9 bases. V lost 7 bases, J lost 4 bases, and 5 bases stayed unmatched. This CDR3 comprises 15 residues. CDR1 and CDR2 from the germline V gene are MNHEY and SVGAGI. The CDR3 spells CASNPGQGYNSPLHF. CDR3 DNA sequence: TGTGCCAGCAACCCGGGACAGGGATATAATTCACCCCTCCACTTT.

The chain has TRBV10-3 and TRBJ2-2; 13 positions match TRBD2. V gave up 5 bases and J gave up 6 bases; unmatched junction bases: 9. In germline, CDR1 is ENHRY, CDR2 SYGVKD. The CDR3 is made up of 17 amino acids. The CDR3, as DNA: TGTGCCATCAGTTGGACTAGCGGGGGTAGTTCGGCCGGGGAGCTGTTTTTT. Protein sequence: CAISWTSGGSSAGELFF.

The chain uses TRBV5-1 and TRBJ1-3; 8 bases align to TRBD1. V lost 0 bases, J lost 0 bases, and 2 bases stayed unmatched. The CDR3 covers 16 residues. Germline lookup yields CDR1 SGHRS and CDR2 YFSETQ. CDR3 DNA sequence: TGCGCCAGCAGCTTGGGGGACAGGTCCTCTGGAAACACCATATATTTT. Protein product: CASSLGDRSSGNTIYF.

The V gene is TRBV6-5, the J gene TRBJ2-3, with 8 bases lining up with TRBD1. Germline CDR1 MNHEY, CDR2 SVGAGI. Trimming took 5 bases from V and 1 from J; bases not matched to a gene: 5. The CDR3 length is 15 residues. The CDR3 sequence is CASSRQGAGTDTQYF. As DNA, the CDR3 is TGTGCCAGCAGTCGGCAGGGGGCCGGCACAGATACGCAGTATTTT.

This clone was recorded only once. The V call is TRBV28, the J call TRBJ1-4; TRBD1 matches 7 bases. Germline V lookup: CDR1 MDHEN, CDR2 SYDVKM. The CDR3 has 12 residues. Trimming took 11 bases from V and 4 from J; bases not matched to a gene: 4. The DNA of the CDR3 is TGTGCCTCGACAGGGATTAATGAAAAACTGTTTTTT. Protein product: CASTGINEKLFF.

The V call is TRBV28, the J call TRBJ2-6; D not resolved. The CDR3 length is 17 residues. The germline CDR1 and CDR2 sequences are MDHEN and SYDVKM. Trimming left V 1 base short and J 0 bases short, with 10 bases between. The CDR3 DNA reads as TGTGCCAGCAGTTTATTGGGCAGCAGCTCTGGGGCCAACGTCCTGACTTTC. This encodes CASSLLGSSSGANVLTF.